This T cell receptor beta chain was identified during a study of cytomegalovirus exposure and HLA in healthy donors. Primers for the PCR totalled 60 Vbeta and 13 Jbeta. Sequenced by immunoSEQ multiplex PCR; TCRdb stores in-frame clones only, minus some. Of 150,000 or so clones detected, 73% appear once; the ten largest clones hold approximately 1.6%. CDR1 is SGHTA and CDR2 is FQGNSA in the germline V gene. This CDR3 has 15 amino acids. Losses at the gene ends were 2 bases for V and 8 bases for J; bases not matched to a gene: 9. Sample: PBMCs. The clonotype comes from a woman in her late teens or twenties in good health and CMV-seronegative. This chain uses TRBV7-2 with TRBJ1-2; TRBD1 matches 9 bases. The DNA of the CDR3 is TGTGCCAGCAGCTTAAGCGGGACAGGGTTTTACGGCTACACCTTC. It codes for CASSLSGTGFYGYTF.